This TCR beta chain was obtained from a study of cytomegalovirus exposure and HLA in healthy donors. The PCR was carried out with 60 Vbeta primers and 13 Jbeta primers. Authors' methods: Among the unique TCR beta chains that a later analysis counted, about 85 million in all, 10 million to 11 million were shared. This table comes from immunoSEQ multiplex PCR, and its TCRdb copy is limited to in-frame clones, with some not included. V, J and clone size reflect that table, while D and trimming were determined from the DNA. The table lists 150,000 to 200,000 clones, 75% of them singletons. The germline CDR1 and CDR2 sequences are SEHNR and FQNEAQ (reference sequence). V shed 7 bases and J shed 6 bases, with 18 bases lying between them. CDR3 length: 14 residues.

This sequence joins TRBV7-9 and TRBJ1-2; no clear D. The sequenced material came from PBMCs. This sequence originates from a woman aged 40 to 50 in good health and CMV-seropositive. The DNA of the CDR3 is TGTGCCAGCACCCCGAGCCGGTTGATTCATGGCTACACCTTC. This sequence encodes CASTPSRLIHGYTF.